This paragraph covers one TCR beta chain sequence. This entry belongs to a study of T cells in Graves' hyperthyroidism and ophthalmopathy. RNA transcripts provided the source from which TCR beta CDR3 regions were amplified. A set of HTBI primers served as the primers for a first-round RT-PCR of the TCR CDR3. Each CDR3 protein is one row after TCRdb ran MiXCR on the multiplex PCR reads. The sample includes hundreds of thousands of distinct CDR3 sequences, about 38% of them seen just once. Trimming removed 3 bases at V and 6 bases at J, with 14 bases between. In germline, CDR1 is MGHRA, CDR2 YSYEKL. CDR3 length: 14 amino acids. Across 18 months, stable Graves' hyperthyroidism was marked by no progression to ophthalmopathy.

Sequencing was done on a sample of blood. The gene calls are TRBV4-1 and TRBJ1-1; possibly TRBD1 for D (6 bases). The sequence was collected from a man younger than 30 with Graves' hyperthyroidism. The CDR3 here is CASSQGAGGSEAFF. CDR3 in DNA: TGCGCCAGCAGCCAGGGCGCGGGGGGCTCTGAAGCTTTCTTT.